This is a list of T cell receptor beta chains from one sample in a study of T cells after yellow fever vaccination. TCRdb ran MiXCR on the 5' RACE reads and lists one entry per CDR3 protein. The sample consists of hundreds of thousands of distinct CDR3 sequences, 9% to 15% of them appearing once. Source: PBMCs, taken on the day of the yellow fever booster vaccination. Receptors were obtained from a man in his thirties or forties who received the YFV17D yellow fever vaccine. CDR3s include the opening cysteine and the closing phenylalanine or tryptophan. Size values are once, few and many counts, or a class for expanded clones, and some rows have none.

>TRBJ2-3|TRBV7-3|few
CASSLTYGTSGRASTDTQYF
>TRBJ2-7|TRBV4-3|few
CASSKGPSGSYEQYF
>TRBJ2-1|TRBV12-3/TRBV12-4|NA
CASSLQGGTEQFF
>TRBJ2-3|TRBV24-1|few
CATGGHGTDTQYF
>TRBJ1-1|TRBV5-1|NA
CASSMGGRYEAFF
>TRBJ2-7|TRBV20-1|few
CSASSGRANEQYF
>TRBJ2-3|TRBV21-1|many
CASSKRQGATDTQYF
>TRBJ2-3|TRBV19|NA
CASSIRQGLTDTQYF
>TRBJ1-6|TRBV11-2|NA
CASSNGSVPDRPYNSPLHF
>TRBJ2-2|TRBV19|few
CATSGLAGVAGELFF
>TRBJ1-4|TRBV20-1|few
CSATRQGDVREKLFF
>TRBJ2-1|TRBV10-2|few
CASSESIGEPHLNEQFF
>TRBJ2-2|TRBV30|NA
CACDRASGELFF
>TRBJ1-5|TRBV19|few
CASISARSNQPQHF
>TRBJ1-2|TRBV5-4|few
CASSHDFEQGYEGYTF
>TRBJ2-3|TRBV29-1|NA
CSLRGGADTQYF
>TRBJ2-1|TRBV12-3/TRBV12-4|few
CASTLLAAHNEQFF
>TRBJ2-3|TRBV5-6|NA
CASSSTGRGLAQYF
>TRBJ2-1|TRBV6-1|few
CASRQGTSYNEQFF
>TRBJ2-1|TRBV20-1|many
CSALRGGEQFF
>TRBJ2-3|TRBV12-3/TRBV12-4|NA
CASRLNAGTLGTDTQYF
>TRBJ2-7|TRBV6-5|few
CASTSTSGNQYF
>TRBJ2-3|TRBV30|few
CAWRHTGIGADTQYF
>TRBJ2-5|TRBV5-6|NA
CASSLMGTGRETQYF
>TRBJ1-1|TRBV7-9|few
CASSTVQGNTEAFF
>TRBJ2-4|TRBV5-4|few
CASSSEGIQYF
>TRBJ2-3|TRBV7-3|few
CASSLGLAAMTDTQYF
>TRBJ1-5|TRBV5-1|few
CASSLGDPWPQHF
>TRBJ1-2|TRBV6-1|few
CASRTGRAYGYTF
>TRBJ2-7|TRBV7-2|few
CASSPTSGEQYF
>TRBJ2-3|TRBV5-1|NA
CASSLALSGTDTQYF
>TRBJ1-6|TRBV12-3/TRBV12-4|few
CASSLGTGLSPLHF
>TRBJ1-6|TRBV20-1|NA
CSATDRDNSPLHF
>TRBJ2-1|TRBV29-1|few
CSVARDRRGNEQFF
>TRBJ1-4|TRBV7-2|few
CASSYRLNNEKLFF
>TRBJ1-4|TRBV6-1|NA
CASSPYRSTNEKLFF
>TRBJ2-3|TRBV7-4|NA
CARGLAGGFTDTQYF
>TRBJ2-4|TRBV5-1|few
CASSLGQMKNIQYF